The 5 T cell receptor beta chains reported below all come from one sample, sequenced in a study of blood T cell repertoires in COVID-19. Sequencing was performed with immunoSEQ multiplex PCR; in TCRdb, only in-frame clones are kept and a portion is missing. The sample lists some 44,000 clones, around 92% occurring once. The sample taken for sequencing was peripheral blood. Source of these receptors: a human donor in a cohort sampled during active COVID-19.

This clone has only one observation. The V call is TRBV18, the J call TRBJ1-3, with D unclear. The CDR3 totals 15 residues. V lost 4 bases, J lost 0 bases, and 10 bases lay in between. Germline V gene lookup returns CDR1 KGHSH and CDR2 LQKENI. DNA of the CDR3: TGTGCCAGCTCACGCAGACAAGACTCTGGAAACACCATATATTTT. Protein product: CASSRRQDSGNTIYF.

The gene calls are TRBV5-6 and TRBJ2-3, with D possibly being TRBD1 (5 bases). Germline values: CDR1 SGHDT, CDR2 YYEEEE. This CDR3 is 14 amino acids long. V shed 6 bases and J shed 1 base, with 12 bases lying between them. The CDR3 loop is CASTKGVGTDTQYF. The CDR3 DNA reads TGTGCCAGCACCAAAGGGGTGGGCACAGATACGCAGTATTTT.

The CDR3 reads CASSPRLAGETQYF. The CDR3 bases are TGTGCCAGCAGTCCAAGACTAGCGGGAGAGACCCAGTACTTC. This sequence joins TRBV27 and TRBJ2-5; 10 bases align to TRBD2. The germline V gene encodes CDR1 MNHEY and CDR2 SMNVEV (reference sequence). The CDR3 totals 14 residues. V lost 5 bases to trimming and J lost 4 bases; unmatched junction nucleotides: 4.

This clone appeared a single time. CDR3 bases: TGCGCCAGCAGCTTGGGACAGGGCGGGCAGACCCAGTACTTC. This gives the protein CASSLGQGGQTQYF. The chain uses TRBV5-1 and TRBJ2-5; 7 bases agree with TRBD1. The CDR3 totals 14 residues. J gave up 6 bases and V 0 bases, and 5 bases lay outside the gene matches. CDR1 is SGHRS and CDR2 is YFSETQ in the germline V gene. The entire variable domain, with the rest obtained from reference TRBV5-1 and TRBJ2-5, is as follows: KAGVTQTPRYLIKTRGQQVTLSCSPISGHRSVSWYQQTPGQGLQFLFEYFSETQRNKGNFPGRFSGRQFSNSRSEMNVSTLELGDSALYLCASSLGQGGQTQYFGPGTRLLVL.

This chain joins TRBV30 and TRBJ1-5, with D possibly TRBD1 on 5 matching bases. The CDR3 is made up of 12 amino acids. V gave up 0 bases and J gave up 10 bases, with 10 bases separating them. The V gene's germline CDR1 is GTSNPN and CDR2 SVGIG (reference sequence). The CDR3 coding sequence is TGTGCCTGGAGTGTGGGGGGAGGCCCCCAGCATTTT. Translation gives CAWSVGGGPQHF. Using reference TRBV30 and TRBJ1-5 for the parts outside the CDR3, the full variable domain is SQTIHQWPATLVQPVGSPLSLECTVEGTSNPNLYWYRQAAGRGLQLLFYSVGIGQISSEVPQNLSASRPQDRQFILSSKKLLLSDSGFYLCAWSVGGGPQHFGDGTRLSIL.